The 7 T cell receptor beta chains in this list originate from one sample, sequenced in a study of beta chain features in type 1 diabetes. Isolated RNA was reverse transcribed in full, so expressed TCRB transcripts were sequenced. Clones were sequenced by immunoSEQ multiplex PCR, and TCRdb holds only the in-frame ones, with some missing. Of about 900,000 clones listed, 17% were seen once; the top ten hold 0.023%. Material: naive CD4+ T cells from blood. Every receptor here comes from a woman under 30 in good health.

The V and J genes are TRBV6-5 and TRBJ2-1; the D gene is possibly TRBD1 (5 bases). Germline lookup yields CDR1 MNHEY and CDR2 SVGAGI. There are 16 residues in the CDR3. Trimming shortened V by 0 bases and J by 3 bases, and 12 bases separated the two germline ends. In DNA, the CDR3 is TGTGCCAGCAGTTACTCTTCAGGGCCGATCTACAATGAGCAGTTCTTC. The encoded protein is CASSYSSGPIYNEQFF.

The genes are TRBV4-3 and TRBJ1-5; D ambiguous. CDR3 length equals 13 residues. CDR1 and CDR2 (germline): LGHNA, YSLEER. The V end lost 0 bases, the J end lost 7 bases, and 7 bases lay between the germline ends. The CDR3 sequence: CASSQDYSQPQHF. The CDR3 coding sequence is TGCGCCAGCAGCCAAGATTACTCCCAGCCCCAGCATTTT.

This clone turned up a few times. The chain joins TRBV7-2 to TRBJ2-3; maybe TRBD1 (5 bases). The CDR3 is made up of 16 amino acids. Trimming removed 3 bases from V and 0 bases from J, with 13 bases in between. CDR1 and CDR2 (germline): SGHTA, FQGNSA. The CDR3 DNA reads TGTGCCAGCAGCTTCAGGGTTTCAACTAGCACAGATACGCAGTATTTT. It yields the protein CASSFRVSTSTDTQYF.

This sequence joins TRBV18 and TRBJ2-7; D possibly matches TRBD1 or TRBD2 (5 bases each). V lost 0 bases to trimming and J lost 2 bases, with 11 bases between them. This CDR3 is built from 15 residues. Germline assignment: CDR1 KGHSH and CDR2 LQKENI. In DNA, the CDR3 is TGTGCCAGCTCACCACCTAGCAGGGAGACCTACGAGCAGTACTTC. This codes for CASSPPSRETYEQYF. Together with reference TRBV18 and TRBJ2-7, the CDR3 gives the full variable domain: NAGVMQNPRHLVRRRGQEARLRCSPMKGHSHVYWYRQLPEEGLKFMVYLQKENIIDESGMPKERFSAEFPKEGPSILRIQQVVRGDSAAYFCASSPPSRETYEQYFGPGTRLTVT.

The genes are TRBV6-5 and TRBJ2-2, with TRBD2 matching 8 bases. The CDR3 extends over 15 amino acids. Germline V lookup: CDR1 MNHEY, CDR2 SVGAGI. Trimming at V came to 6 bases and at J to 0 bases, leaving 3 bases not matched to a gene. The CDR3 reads CASSRLATNTGELFF. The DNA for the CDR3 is TGTGCCAGCAGCCGACTAGCGACGAACACCGGGGAGCTGTTTTTT.

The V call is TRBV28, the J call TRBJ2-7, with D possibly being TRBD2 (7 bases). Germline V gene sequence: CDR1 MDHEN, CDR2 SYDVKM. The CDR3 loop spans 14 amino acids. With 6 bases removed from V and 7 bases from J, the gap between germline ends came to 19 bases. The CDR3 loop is CASRRGQGGEEQYF. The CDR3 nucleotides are TGTGCCAGCAGAAGAGGTCAAGGGGGGGAAGAGCAGTACTTC.

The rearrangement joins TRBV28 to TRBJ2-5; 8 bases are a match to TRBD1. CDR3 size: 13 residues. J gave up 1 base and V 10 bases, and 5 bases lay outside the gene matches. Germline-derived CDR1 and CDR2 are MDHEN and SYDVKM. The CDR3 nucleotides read TGTGCCAACCGAGGGACAGGCCAAGAGACCCAGTACTTC. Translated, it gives CANRGTGQETQYF.